The clone carrying this T cell receptor beta chain was seen many times. Antigen unknown. TCRdb passed the reads through MiXCR, listing each CDR3 protein once. Found here are fewer than 650,000 distinct CDR3 sequences, almost 40% of them singletons; the top ten hold around 46%. The data were taken from a study of T cell repertoires in cytomegalovirus infection. Study summary: CMV epitopes in the study were HLA-C-restricted (recently identified) and HLA-B-restricted (well studied). From public TCR beta signatures came an indication of both CMV infection and matching HLA type.

Trimming left V 3 bases short and J 7 bases short, with 7 bases between. The V gene's germline CDR1 is SGHTA and CDR2 FQGNSA. The CDR3 totals 13 residues. The chain has TRBV7-2 and TRBJ1-6; D unresolved. This sample comprised cultured PBMCs, obtained from culture after CMV antigen stimulation. This clonotype originated in a human donor in good health (CMV status not recorded). Some clones in this sample may be carry-over from other donors' samples. The CDR3 region has the DNA TGTGCCAGCAGCTTGTACAGCAATTCACCCCTCCACTTT. It translates to CASSLYSNSPLHF.